These 4 T cell receptor beta chains share one sample of origin, sequenced in a study of blood T cell repertoires in COVID-19. The method was immunoSEQ multiplex PCR; TCRdb's version includes in-frame clones alone and lacks a portion of them. Among 200,000 to 250,000 clones listed, 75% to 90% were seen once. The sample was PBMCs or T cells enriched from blood (not recorded which). These receptors were taken from a man aged 40-55 years who had recovered from COVID-19.

This chain joins TRBV10-1 and TRBJ1-1; no reliable D call. Trimming took 6 bases from V and 0 from J, leaving 8 bases between them. Germline-derived CDR1 and CDR2 are WNHNN and SYGVQD (reference sequence). The CDR3 is 13 residues long. Here the CDR3 DNA reads TGCGCCAGCAGCCGAGGAGTGAACACTGAAGCTTTCTTT. This codes for CASSRGVNTEAFF.

The chain links TRBV2 to TRBJ2-1; tentatively, D is TRBD1 (5 bases). The CDR3 spans 13 residues. Germline V gene data show CDR1 as SNHLY and CDR2 as FYNNEI. The germline V and J ends were trimmed by 6 bases and 4 bases, with 10 bases remaining between them. The CDR3 bases are TGTGCCAGCAGGGACACCTTATACAATGAGCAGTTCTTC. Protein product: CASRDTLYNEQFF. Supplemented by reference TRBV2 and TRBJ2-1, the full variable domain reads EPEVTQTPSHQVTQMGQEVILRCVPISNHLYFYWYRQILGQKVEFLVSFYNNEISEKSEIFDDQFSVERPDGSNFTLKIRSTKLEDSAMYFCASRDTLYNEQFFGPGTRLTVL.

The rearrangement joins TRBV19 to TRBJ1-1; 7 nucleotides align to TRBD1. Trimming took 2 bases from V and 1 from J; bases not matched to a gene: 10. Looked up from germline, CDR1 is LNHDA and CDR2 is SQIVND (reference sequence). The CDR3 is made up of 17 amino acids. CDR3 sequence: CASSILIRTGENTEAFF. The CDR3 bases are TGTGCCAGTAGTATACTAATTCGCACAGGGGAGAACACTGAAGCTTTCTTT.

This clone has just a few counts. V is TRBV7-9 and J is TRBJ2-1; maybe TRBD2 (5 bases). The CDR3 consists of 11 residues. Trimming left V 4 bases short and J 15 bases short, with 13 bases between. Per germline, CDR1 SEHNR and CDR2 FQNEAQ (reference sequence). The CDR3 region is CASSSSGLRFF. The CDR3 region has the DNA TGTGCCAGCAGCTCTTCGGGGTTGCGGTTCTTC. The variable domain in full, with the rest retrieved from reference TRBV7-9 and TRBJ2-1, is DTGVSQNPRHKITKRGQNVTFRCDPISEHNRLYWYRQTLGQGPEFLTYFQNEAQLEKSRLLSDRFSAERPKGSFSTLEIQRTEQGDSAMYLCASSSSGLRFFGPGTRLTVL.